This entry features one T cell receptor beta chain sequence. Its antigen is as yet unknown. This specimen belongs to a study of T cell responses to AZD1222 COVID-19 vaccine. Libraries were prepared by immunoSEQ multiplex PCR; TCRdb keeps only in-frame clonotypes and omits some of them. The table shows tens of thousands of clones, with approximately 80% occurring only once. Study observations and caveats: Among the donors, most were white British and more were female, and clonal diversity was possibly underestimated.

The TCR sequence derives from an adult who received the AZD1222 COVID-19 vaccine. The source material was peripheral blood, sampled 28 days after the second AZD1222 dose.

Here the CDR3 DNA reads TGTGCCAGCAGTTCCGAAGTAGGGGGCTACACCTTC. Protein: CASSSEVGGYTF. The V call is TRBV6-5, the J call TRBJ1-2, with unresolved D. Germline V CDR1 and CDR2: MNHEY, SVGAGI. V was shortened by 4 bases and J by 8 bases, with 11 bases between the two germline ends. The CDR3 spans 12 residues.